A single sample is the source of the 27 T cell receptor beta chains below, sequenced in a study of blood T cell repertoires in COVID-19. The repertoire was sequenced with immunoSEQ multiplex PCR; TCRdb's copy has only in-frame clones and lacks some. The data hold more than 200,000 clones, with around nine tenths observed a single time. Sequenced sample: PBMCs or T cells enriched from blood (not recorded which). All receptors come from a man younger than 40 who had recovered from COVID-19.

This clone came up a few times. The V and J genes are TRBV7-2 and TRBJ2-2; 9 bases agree with TRBD1. CDR1 is SGHTA, CDR2 FQGNSA, per germline. The CDR3 is 14 amino acids. With 5 bases clipped from V and 6 bases from J, the junction kept 4 bases outside the gene matches. CDR3 residues: CASSQGQGSGELFF. The CDR3 DNA is TGTGCCAGCAGCCAGGGACAGGGTTCCGGGGAGCTGTTTTTT.

The sample holds a few counts of this clone. The rearrangement links TRBV6-2 or TRBV6-3 to TRBJ1-1; TRBD1 aligns across 7 bases. This CDR3 has 13 residues. CDR1 and CDR2 from the germline V gene are MNHEY and SVGEGT. The J segment lost 9 bases and the V segment lost 5 bases, leaving 9 bases of the junction unmatched. The CDR3 DNA is TGTGCCAGCAGTCCCTCGACAGGGCGAAAAGCTTTCTTT. Protein product: CASSPSTGRKAFF.

This chain uses TRBV28 with TRBJ2-7; tentative D call: TRBD1 (7 bases). Germline CDR1 and CDR2: MDHEN and SYDVKM. The CDR3 consists of 15 residues. The V end lost 5 bases, the J end lost 1 base, and 15 bases lay between the germline ends. The CDR3 loop reads CASSPDRDLSYEQYF. The CDR3 nucleotides read TGTGCCAGCAGTCCCGACAGGGACTTATCCTACGAGCAGTACTTC.

The rearrangement links TRBV27 to TRBJ1-2; D might be TRBD1 (5 bases). Germline loops: CDR1 MNHEY, CDR2 SMNVEV (reference sequence). The CDR3 is 13 amino acids. Deletions cut 5 bases from V and 4 bases from J, with 11 bases between. The CDR3 loop is CASSPSGPYGYTF. CDR3 coding DNA: TGTGCCAGCAGTCCCTCAGGGCCCTATGGCTACACCTTC.

The V and J genes are TRBV6-4 and TRBJ2-1; 11 positions match TRBD1. The germline CDR1 and CDR2 sequences are MRHNA and SNTAGT. CDR3 length: 13 residues. J lost 6 bases, V lost 10 bases, and 5 bases had no gene match. The CDR3 loop is CATGQGATNEQFF. CDR3 DNA: TGTGCCACCGGACAGGGGGCTACCAATGAGCAGTTCTTC.

V usage is TRBV7-9 and J usage is TRBJ1-1, with D possibly TRBD1 on 6 matching bases. The CDR3 loop spans 15 amino acids. Looked up from germline, CDR1 is SEHNR and CDR2 is FQNEAQ (reference sequence). Trimming shortened V by 3 bases and J by 2 bases, and 13 bases separated the two germline ends. The CDR3, as DNA: TGTGCCAGCAGCTTCTTACCCAGGGGAAACACTGAAGCTTTCTTT. Its protein is CASSFLPRGNTEAFF.

The chain couples TRBV28 to TRBJ2-7; TRBD1 matches at 12 bases. Germline assignment: CDR1 MDHEN and CDR2 SYDVKM. The V segment lost 6 bases and the J segment 6 bases; nucleotides outside the gene matches: 9. The CDR3 runs 15 residues. CDR3: CASRYKGQGASEQYF. For the CDR3, the DNA is TGTGCCAGCAGGTACAAGGGACAGGGGGCATCCGAGCAGTACTTC.

The chain uses TRBV5-1 and TRBJ1-5; 8 positions match TRBD1. V trimming: 0 bases; J trimming: 7 bases; junction bases outside the gene matches: 6. The CDR3 covers 15 residues. The germline V gene has CDR1 SGHRS and CDR2 YFSETQ. CDR3 bases: TGCGCCAGCAGCTTGGAAGGGACAGGAGACCAGCCCCAGCATTTT. Its protein product is CASSLEGTGDQPQHF.

This sequence joins TRBV7-8 and TRBJ1-6, with a possible D match to TRBD1 (6 bases). The CDR3 sequence is 16 residues long. Trimming took off 0 bases at V and 7 bases at J, with 13 bases between the two ends. The germline V gene has CDR1 SGHVS and CDR2 FQNEAQ. CDR3 amino acids: CASSLAGSGTNSPLHF. The DNA for the CDR3 is TGTGCCAGCAGCTTAGCGGGGTCAGGGACAAATTCACCCCTCCACTTT.

This rearrangement joins TRBV14 to TRBJ1-2; D not resolved. CDR3 size: 14 residues. The V end was cut by 0 bases, the J end by 4 bases, with 9 bases between. Germline V gene data show CDR1 as SGHDN and CDR2 as FVKESK. The CDR3 nucleotides are TGTGCCAGCAGCCAAGATCGAGGGTTCTATGGCTACACCTTC. It encodes CASSQDRGFYGYTF. The complete variable domain, with remaining parts taken from reference TRBV14 and TRBJ1-2, reads EAGVTQFPSHSVIEKGQTVTLRCDPISGHDNLYWYRRVMGKEIKFLLHFVKESKQDESGMPNNRFLAERTGGTYSTLKVQPAELEDSGVYFCASSQDRGFYGYTFGSGTRLTVV.

This clone was detected only once. This chain joins TRBV28 and TRBJ2-7, with 11 bases identical to TRBD2. There are 17 residues in the CDR3. J lost 3 bases, V lost 4 bases, and 11 bases had no gene match. Germline values: CDR1 MDHEN, CDR2 SYDVKM. The CDR3 loop is CASSSPGGGTSGYEQYF. CDR3 DNA: TGTGCCAGCAGTTCACCGGGTGGCGGGACTAGCGGCTACGAGCAGTACTTC.

V is TRBV6-5 and J is TRBJ2-2; D is uncertain. Germline V gene sequence: CDR1 MNHEY, CDR2 SVGAGI. This CDR3 region has 13 residues. Trimming took 7 bases from V and 0 from J, leaving 6 bases between them. The CDR3: CASTVANTGELFF. For the CDR3, the DNA is TGTGCCAGCACGGTAGCGAACACCGGGGAGCTGTTTTTT.

Written as DNA, the CDR3 is TGTGCCAGCAGTGAAGGGAGCCGCTACGAGCAGTACTTC. Its protein is CASSEGSRYEQYF. The chain employs TRBV2 and TRBJ2-7, with no clear D. CDR3 length equals 13 residues. In germline, CDR1 is SNHLY, CDR2 FYNNEI. The V gene lost 1 base and the J gene lost 3 bases, with 7 bases spanning the gap.

The chain joins TRBV10-3 to TRBJ2-3, with 8 bases matching TRBD1. V lost 4 bases and J lost 0; bases outside the gene matches: 3. There are 15 residues in the CDR3. Germline V lookup: CDR1 ENHRY, CDR2 SYGVKD. CDR3: CAISAGQESTDTQYF. The CDR3 nucleotides read TGTGCCATCAGTGCGGGACAGGAGAGCACAGATACGCAGTATTTT.

The CDR3 loop reads CASSLVGGGADNEKLFF. CDR3 coding DNA: TGTGCCAGCAGTTTAGTTGGGGGAGGGGCTGATAATGAAAAACTGTTTTTT. The chain employs TRBV28 and TRBJ1-4; maybe TRBD1 (5 bases). This CDR3 has 17 amino acids. Looked up from germline, CDR1 is MDHEN and CDR2 is SYDVKM. V was pared by 2 bases and J by 4 bases, with 17 bases between.

The genes are TRBV3-1 (or the pseudogene TRBV3-2) and TRBJ2-5, with 10 bases lining up with TRBD2. V was pared by 4 bases and J by 0 bases, with 8 bases of the junction left unmatched. The CDR3 runs to 17 residues. Germline V gene sequence: CDR1 LGHDT, CDR2 YNNKEL (reference sequence). The CDR3 sequence is CASSRALLAGNQETQYF. CDR3 nucleotide sequence: TGTGCCAGCAGCCGTGCCCTACTAGCGGGGAACCAAGAGACCCAGTACTTC.

This clone was picked up one time. The junction departs from germline at one end; a sequencing error may be responsible. The chain uses TRBV7-3 and TRBJ1-1, with a weak D call TRBD1 (5 bases). Germline CDR1 reads SGHTA; CDR2 reads FQGTGA. The CDR3 runs to 14 residues. CDR3 in amino acids: CASSNGPGGTEVFF. The CDR3, as DNA: TGTGCCAGCAGCAATGGACCGGGGGGGACTGAAGTTTTCTTT.

In DNA, the CDR3 is TGTGCCAGCAGCTTTGGGACTAGTCTTTACGAGCAGTACTTC. Its protein product is CASSFGTSLYEQYF. The chain recombines TRBV7-9 with TRBJ2-7; 8 bases map to TRBD2. Germline V gene sequence: CDR1 SEHNR, CDR2 FQNEAQ (reference sequence). With 3 bases clipped from V and 4 bases from J, the junction kept 5 bases outside the gene matches. The CDR3 has 14 amino acids. The entire variable domain, with the rest obtained from reference TRBV7-9 and TRBJ2-7, is as follows: DTGVSQNPRHKITKRGQNVTFRCDPISEHNRLYWYRQTLGQGPEFLTYFQNEAQLEKSRLLSDRFSAERPKGSFSTLEIQRTEQGDSAMYLCASSFGTSLYEQYFGPGTRLTVT.

This clone appeared once. V is TRBV7-9 and J is TRBJ1-1; the match to TRBD1 covers 8 bases. The length of the CDR3 is 15 residues. Germline loops: CDR1 SEHNR, CDR2 FQNEAQ (reference sequence). Trimming took 4 bases from V and 3 from J; bases not matched to a gene: 7. CDR3 residues: CASSSTEQGDTEAFF. CDR3 in DNA: TGTGCCAGCAGCTCGACCGAACAGGGGGACACTGAAGCTTTCTTT. Full variable domain (missing parts from reference TRBV7-9 and TRBJ1-1): DTGVSQNPRHKITKRGQNVTFRCDPISEHNRLYWYRQTLGQGPEFLTYFQNEAQLEKSRLLSDRFSAERPKGSFSTLEIQRTEQGDSAMYLCASSSTEQGDTEAFFGQGTRLTVV.

The chain is built from TRBV27 and TRBJ1-2; D not resolved. This CDR3 region has 12 residues. Trimming shortened V by 10 bases and J by 5 bases, and 14 bases separated the two germline ends. Germline V gene data show CDR1 as MNHEY and CDR2 as SMNVEV (reference sequence). Written as DNA, the CDR3 is TGTGCCATTCGGGAACCCAATTATGGCTACACCTTC. Translation: CAIREPNYGYTF.

The chain employs TRBV7-8 and TRBJ1-1; D gene unclear. V lost 4 bases and J 4 bases, leaving 13 bases between the germline ends. The germline gives CDR1 SGHVS, CDR2 FQNEAQ. The CDR3 runs to 14 residues. Here the CDR3 DNA reads TGTGCCAGCAGCTCTTCGTTTCCCCCCACTGAAGCTTTCTTT. It is translated as CASSSSFPPTEAFF.

V usage is TRBV6-1 and J usage is TRBJ2-1, with 8 bases fitting TRBD1. Germline V lookup: CDR1 MNHNS, CDR2 SASEGT. V trimming: 2 bases; J trimming: 6 bases; junction bases outside the gene matches: 3. CDR3 length: 14 amino acids. Here the CDR3 DNA reads TGTGCCAGCAGTGAATACAGGGGGGTCAATGAGCAGTTCTTC. Its protein product is CASSEYRGVNEQFF.

This clone is a singleton in its sample. The CDR3 region has the DNA TGTGCCAGCAGACAAACAACCGGGACAGGGGGGATTAATTCACCCCTCCACTTT. This encodes CASRQTTGTGGINSPLHF. The V call is TRBV28, the J call TRBJ1-6, with 11 bases fitting TRBD1. Germline trimming cut 6 bases from V and 6 bases from J; bases unmatched to any gene: 13. CDR1 MDHEN and CDR2 SYDVKM come from the germline V gene. The CDR3 is 18 residues long.

The rearrangement uses TRBV5-4 and TRBJ2-1, with TRBD2 as a possible D gene (6 bases). CDR1 SGHNT and CDR2 YYREEE come from the germline V gene (reference sequence). V was shortened by 3 bases and J by 7 bases, with 17 bases between the two germline ends. The CDR3 extends over 15 amino acids. The CDR3 is CASSSKRGSRNEQFF. CDR3 in DNA: TGTGCCAGCAGCTCCAAACGGGGGTCTCGAAATGAGCAGTTCTTC.

The chain has TRBV27 and TRBJ1-5; possible D gene TRBD1, 6 bases. The germline gives CDR1 MNHEY, CDR2 SMNVEV (reference sequence). This CDR3 has 15 residues. The CDR3 is CASWASGAGVQPQHF. The CDR3 DNA follows: TGTGCTAGCTGGGCAAGTGGGGCAGGGGTTCAGCCCCAGCATTTT.

The V call is TRBV6-5, the J call TRBJ1-1; D is ambiguous. Germline assignment: CDR1 MNHEY and CDR2 SVGAGI. The germline V and J ends were trimmed by 5 bases and 5 bases, with 12 bases remaining between them. The CDR3 is 13 amino acids. CDR3 amino acids: CASSQVAVTEAFF. The CDR3 region has the DNA TGTGCCAGCAGTCAGGTTGCCGTGACTGAAGCTTTCTTT.

The chain combines TRBV10-1 with TRBJ2-2, with D hard to call. The germline V and J ends were trimmed by 0 bases and 3 bases, with 11 bases remaining between them. CDR3 length: 16 amino acids. The germline V gene encodes CDR1 WNHNN and CDR2 SYGVQD (reference sequence). The CDR3 reads CASSESVRKHTGELFF. The CDR3, as DNA: TGCGCCAGCAGTGAGTCCGTGCGTAAACACACCGGGGAGCTGTTTTTT.